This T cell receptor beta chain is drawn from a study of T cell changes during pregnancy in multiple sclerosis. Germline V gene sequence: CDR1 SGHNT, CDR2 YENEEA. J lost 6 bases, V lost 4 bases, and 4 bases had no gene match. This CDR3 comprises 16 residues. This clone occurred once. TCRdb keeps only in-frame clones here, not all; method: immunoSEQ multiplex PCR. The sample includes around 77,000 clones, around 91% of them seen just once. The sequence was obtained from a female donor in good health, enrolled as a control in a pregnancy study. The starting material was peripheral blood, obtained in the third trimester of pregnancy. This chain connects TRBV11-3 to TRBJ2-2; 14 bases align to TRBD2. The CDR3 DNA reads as TGTGCCAGCAGCTCCCGACTAGCGGGAGGGTCCGGGGAGCTGTTTTTT. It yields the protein CASSSRLAGGSGELFF. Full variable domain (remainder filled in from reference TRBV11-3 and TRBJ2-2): EAGVVQSPRYKIIEKKQPVAFWCNPISGHNTLYWYLQNLGQGPELLIRYENEEAVDDSQLPKDRFSAERLKGVDSTLKIQPAELGDSAVYLCASSSRLAGGSGELFFGEGSRLTVL.